Sequencing of this TCR beta chain was carried out in a study of T cells after yellow fever vaccination. Study-wide findings and caveats: Though weaker, the secondary response peaked faster, on day 5 versus 15. High-abundance clonotypes from the bulk population could contaminate FACS-sorted repertoires.

V gave up 3 bases and J gave up 1 base, with 13 bases separating them. This CDR3 region has 15 residues. The germline CDR1 and CDR2 sequences are SGHNT and YYREEE (reference sequence). MiXCR, applied by TCRdb to the 5' RACE reads, yields one record per CDR3 protein. The profile shows about 300,000 distinct CDR3 sequences, 8.7% of them singletons. This clonotype came up a few times. Its specificity is unknown. The sequenced sample was CD4+ T cells sorted from PBMCs, obtained 5 days after the yellow fever booster vaccination. The TCR was taken from a man aged 18 to 29 who received the YFV17D yellow fever vaccine. The gene calls are TRBV5-4 and TRBJ1-1, with a tentative D call TRBD1 (5 bases). The CDR3 spells CASSSPTQGNTEAFF. CDR3 nucleotide sequence: TGTGCCAGCAGCTCACCCACGCAGGGGAACACTGAAGCTTTCTTT.